One and the same sample provided the 18 T cell receptor beta chains below, sequenced in a study of blood T cell repertoires in COVID-19. The repertoire was sequenced with immunoSEQ multiplex PCR; TCRdb's copy has only in-frame clones and lacks some. The table shows about 350,000 clones, with about 91% occurring only once. The sequenced material came from peripheral blood. The receptors were sampled from a man aged 25-40 years with COVID-19, enrolled during active disease.

Remarks on this clone: Other DNA sequences of this sample code for an identical CDR3. The chain links TRBV12-3 or TRBV12-4 to TRBJ2-2; the D gene is possibly TRBD2 (5 bases). V was cut by 6 bases and J by 5 bases, with 7 bases left in between. The CDR3 loop spans 12 amino acids. The CDR3, as DNA: TGTGCCAGCAGCCGGGATACCGGGGAGCTGTTTTTT. Its translation is CASSRDTGELFF.

V usage is TRBV7-2 and J usage is TRBJ2-2; 10 nucleotides align to TRBD1. Per the germline V gene, CDR1 is SGHTA and CDR2 is FQGNSA. The CDR3 consists of 15 residues. Trimming at V came to 5 bases and at J to 4 bases, leaving 4 bases not matched to a gene. As DNA, the CDR3 is TGTGCCAGCAGCCATGGACAGGGGGGCACCGGGGAGCTGTTTTTT. Encoded protein: CASSHGQGGTGELFF. Full variable domain (rest looked up from reference TRBV7-2 and TRBJ2-2): GAGVSQSPSNKVTEKGKDVELRCDPISGHTALYWYRQSLGQGLEFLIYFQGNSAPDKSGLPSDRFSAERTGGSVSTLTIQRTQQEDSAVYLCASSHGQGGTGELFFGEGSRLTVL.

This sequence joins TRBV4-2 and TRBJ2-5, with 10 bases that match TRBD2. Germline V lookup: CDR1 LGHNA, CDR2 YNFKEQ. CDR3 length equals 19 residues. After removal of 1 base from V and 5 bases from J, the junction contained 16 bases not matched to a gene. The CDR3 sequence: CASSQARASGSPAQETQYF. CDR3 DNA: TGTGCCAGCAGCCAAGCTAGGGCTAGCGGGAGTCCAGCCCAGGAGACCCAGTACTTC.

The V gene is TRBV18, the J gene TRBJ2-3, with a possible D match to TRBD2 (7 bases). CDR1 is KGHSH and CDR2 is LQKENI in the germline V gene. Trimming left V 8 bases short and J 4 bases short, with 19 bases between. The CDR3 length is 15 residues. Here the CDR3 DNA reads TGTGCCAGCCTGAAGGGAGGGGGTGCCGCAGATACGCAGTATTTT. This codes for CASLKGGGAADTQYF.

This chain links TRBV27 with TRBJ2-3, with D unresolved. CDR1 is MNHEY and CDR2 is SMNVEV in the germline V gene (reference sequence). V lost 4 bases and J 0 bases, leaving 17 bases between the germline ends. The CDR3 is 17 residues long. In nucleotides, the CDR3 is TGTGCCAGCAGTTCTCAACTCGCGGATCCAAGCACAGATACGCAGTATTTT. Translating it yields CASSSQLADPSTDTQYF.

This clone was observed a single time. The V gene is TRBV5-4, the J gene TRBJ2-7; 9 bases agree with TRBD1. The CDR3 is made up of 15 amino acids. CDR1 and CDR2 (germline): SGHNT, YYREEE (reference sequence). J was trimmed by 2 bases and V by 4 bases; bases with no gene match: 7. The CDR3, as DNA: TGTGCCAGCAGCCCGGGACAGGGACCTACCTACGAGCAGTACTTC. It codes for CASSPGQGPTYEQYF.

This clone has a count of ten or more. V usage is TRBV4-1 and J usage is TRBJ1-2; D gene ambiguous. Trimming took off 1 base at V and 5 bases at J, with 14 bases between the two ends. The CDR3 consists of 15 residues. Per the germline V gene, CDR1 is MGHRA and CDR2 is YSYEKL. CDR3 sequence: CASSQATGLQYGYTF. CDR3 DNA: TGCGCCAGCAGCCAAGCAACGGGGTTGCAGTATGGCTACACCTTC.

This clone was counted once. V gene TRBV5-1 combines with J gene TRBJ2-4, with a weak D call TRBD1 (6 bases). The CDR3 spans 15 residues. Between the trimmed V and J ends, which lost 0 bases and 3 bases, there was a span of 10 bases. Germline lookup yields CDR1 SGHRS and CDR2 YFSETQ. This CDR3 reads CASSLDGRGKNIQYF. DNA of the CDR3: TGCGCCAGCAGCTTGGATGGCAGGGGCAAAAACATTCAGTACTTC.

The gene calls are TRBV29-1 and TRBJ1-2; 7 bases line up with TRBD1. The V gene end was trimmed by 7 bases and the J gene end by 8 bases; junction bases not matched to a gene: 10. CDR1 is SQVTM, CDR2 ANQGSEA, per germline. CDR3 length: 12 residues. DNA of the CDR3: TGCAGCGGGACGACAGGGAACGACGGCTACACCTTC. This translates into CSGTTGNDGYTF. The whole variable domain, remainder taken from reference TRBV29-1 and TRBJ1-2, is SAVISQKPSRDICQRGTSLTIQCQVDSQVTMMFWYRQQPGQSLTLIATANQGSEATYESGFVIDKFPISRPNLTFSTLTVSNMSPEDSSIYLCSGTTGNDGYTFGSGTRLTVV.

The V call is TRBV4-3, the J call TRBJ2-1; no reliable D call. CDR3 size: 14 residues. Germline V CDR1 and CDR2: LGHNA, YSLEER. The ends were cut back, 0 bases at V and 8 bases at J, with 11 bases in the middle. The CDR3 here is CASSQDDRSYEQFF. DNA of the CDR3: TGCGCCAGCAGCCAAGATGATCGTAGTTATGAGCAGTTCTTC.

The table lists this clone with a count of one. V usage is TRBV6-4 and J usage is TRBJ1-6, with 8 nucleotides matching TRBD1. The CDR3 totals 14 residues. J lost 15 bases, V lost 5 bases, and 12 bases had no gene match. Germline values: CDR1 MRHNA, CDR2 SNTAGT. The CDR3 spells CASSPDRDSSILHF. For the CDR3, the DNA is TGTGCCAGCAGTCCGGACAGGGACTCAAGTATCCTCCACTTT.

This clone appeared a few times. The J gene is TRBJ2-3, the V gene TRBV9, with TRBD1 as a possible D gene (6 bases). Germline CDR1 and CDR2: SGDLS and YYNGEE. Trimming removed 1 base from V and 3 bases from J, with 9 bases in between. The CDR3 extends over 14 amino acids. CDR3 in DNA: TGTGCCAGCAGCGTATTGGGGGCAACAGATACGCAGTATTTT. Translating gives CASSVLGATDTQYF.

This clone has a count of ten or more. The chain joins TRBV4-3 to TRBJ2-7, with D tentatively TRBD2 (6 bases). The length of the CDR3 is 15 residues. V shed 3 bases and J shed 4 bases, with 16 bases lying between them. Germline V gives CDR1 LGHNA, CDR2 YSLEER. The CDR3 sequence: CASSQIADPLYEQYF. The DNA for the CDR3 is TGCGCCAGCAGCCAGATAGCGGATCCTCTTTACGAGCAGTACTTC.

The rearrangement uses TRBV9 and TRBJ2-7; 11 nucleotides agree with TRBD2. The CDR3 consists of 15 residues. Looked up from germline, CDR1 is SGDLS and CDR2 is YYNGEE. After removal of 4 bases from V and 7 bases from J, the junction contained 10 bases not matched to a gene. The CDR3 DNA reads TGTGCCAGCAGCCTAGAGGGTTCTAGCGGGAGGGAGCAGTACTTC. It is translated as CASSLEGSSGREQYF.

This clone was seen more than once but under ten times. The chain links TRBV4-1 to TRBJ2-7; no clear D gene. The V end lost 0 bases, the J end lost 2 bases, and 5 bases lay between the germline ends. This CDR3 comprises 13 residues. CDR1 and CDR2 from the germline V gene are MGHRA and YSYEKL. Written as DNA, the CDR3 is TGCGCCAGCAGCCAAGATGCGGCCTACGAGCAGTACTTC. Its protein product is CASSQDAAYEQYF.

Here the CDR3 DNA reads TGCAGCAACACCCTTCGACAGGGGGCACGGGCTTTCTTT. It translates to CSNTLRQGARAFF. The chain carries TRBV29-1 and TRBJ1-1; 10 bases align to TRBD1. Germline V gives CDR1 SQVTM, CDR2 ANQGSEA. V trimming: 8 bases; J trimming: 11 bases; junction bases outside the gene matches: 14. The length of the CDR3 is 13 residues.

The V call is TRBV19, the J call TRBJ2-2; D remains unclear. Trimming shortened V by 4 bases and J by 3 bases, and 9 bases separated the two germline ends. This CDR3 contains 14 residues. The germline gives CDR1 LNHDA, CDR2 SQIVND (reference sequence). DNA for the CDR3: TGTGCCAGTAGTAGCCACAGAGACACCGGGGAGCTGTTTTTT. Translating gives CASSSHRDTGELFF.

The rearrangement uses TRBV27 and TRBJ2-1; the D gene is possibly TRBD2 (6 bases). Germline lookup yields CDR1 MNHEY and CDR2 SMNVEV (reference sequence). CDR3 length equals 15 residues. V was pared by 5 bases and J by 6 bases, with 17 bases between. The CDR3 DNA follows: TGTGCCAGCAGTCGTAACGGGAGTCCATCCAATGAGCAGTTCTTC. Its protein is CASSRNGSPSNEQFF.